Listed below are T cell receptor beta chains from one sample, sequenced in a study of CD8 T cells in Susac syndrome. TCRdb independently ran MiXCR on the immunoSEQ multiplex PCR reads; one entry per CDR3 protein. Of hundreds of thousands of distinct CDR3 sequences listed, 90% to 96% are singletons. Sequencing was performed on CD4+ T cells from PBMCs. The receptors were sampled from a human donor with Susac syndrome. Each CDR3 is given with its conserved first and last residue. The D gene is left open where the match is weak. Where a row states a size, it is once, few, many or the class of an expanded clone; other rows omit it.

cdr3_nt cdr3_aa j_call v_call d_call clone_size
TGTGCCAGCAGCTTGAGAGGGCCGAGGCATTTT CASSLRGPRHF TRBJ1-5 TRBV5-8 NA NA
TGTGCCAGCAGAACCTCGGGACAGCCCTATGGCTACACCTTC CASRTSGQPYGYTF TRBJ1-2 TRBV6-6 TRBD1 NA
TGCGCCAGCACGCCGTCCCAGACCGGGGAGCTGTTTTTT CASTPSQTGELFF TRBJ2-2 TRBV5-1 NA NA
TGTGCCAGCAGCCTCCCGGGACTGGTAAACGAGCAGTACTTC CASSLPGLVNEQYF TRBJ2-7 TRBV4-2 NA NA
TGTGCCAGCAGCCTTAAAGGACAGGGAGAAGCTTTCTTT CASSLKGQGEAFF TRBJ1-1 TRBV12-3/TRBV12-4 TRBD1 NA
TGTGCCAGCAGCTTGACCGCTCATAGCGGGTCGAACACCGGGGAGCTGTTTTTT CASSLTAHSGSNTGELFF TRBJ2-2 TRBV5-4 TRBD2 NA
TGTGCCAGCTCGCACAACGCCGGGACTAGCGGGATCCAAGAGACCCAGTACTTC CASSHNAGTSGIQETQYF TRBJ2-5 TRBV18 TRBD2 NA
TGTGCCAGCTCATTGGGACAGGGCTCCTACGAGCAGTACTTC CASSLGQGSYEQYF TRBJ2-7 TRBV27 TRBD1 few
TGTGCCAGCAGCGCGTCAGGGGGCAACACTGAAGCTTTCTTT CASSASGGNTEAFF TRBJ1-1 TRBV7-3 TRBD1 NA
TGTGCCAGCGGGACAGGGGGCGGGAGTAGCGGGAGTGTCAATGAGCAGTTCTTC CASGTGGGSSGSVNEQFF TRBJ2-1 TRBV28 TRBD1 NA
TGTGCCAGCAGCCAAGATCCCGGCGGGAACACTGAAGCTTTCTTT CASSQDPGGNTEAFF TRBJ1-1 TRBV4-2 NA NA
TGTGCCAGCAGCTTAGTCGCCCAGAGAGGTGAAAAACTGTTTTTT CASSLVAQRGEKLFF TRBJ1-4 TRBV7-8 NA NA
TGTGCCAGCAGCCGGGCGGATGCTTTTGGCTACACCTTC CASSRADAFGYTF TRBJ1-2 TRBV5-6 NA NA
TGTGCCAGCAACCTACGGGGGGACGAGCAGTACTTC CASNLRGDEQYF TRBJ2-7 TRBV7-9 TRBD2 NA
TGTGCCATCAGGGGTCTTTCGACAGGGGCTAACTATGGCTACACCTTC CAIRGLSTGANYGYTF TRBJ1-2 TRBV28 TRBD1 NA
TGTGCCTGGAGCGACTACGAGCAGTACTTC CAWSDYEQYF TRBJ2-7 TRBV30 NA NA
TGTGCCAGCAGCACCACGTCGCCGTACTATGGCTACACCTTC CASSTTSPYYGYTF TRBJ1-2 TRBV12-3/TRBV12-4 NA NA
TGTGCCAGCAGCCAAGGTTCCCCGAGGAAGTATTTT CASSQGSPRKYF TRBJ2-3 TRBV14 NA once
TGTGCCAGCTCACCTAATCGGCCCGATACGCAGTATTTT CASSPNRPDTQYF TRBJ2-3 TRBV18 NA NA
TGCAGTGCTAGAGGTACTAGCGGGACTGAGCAGTTCTTC CSARGTSGTEQFF TRBJ2-1 TRBV20-1 TRBD2 NA
TGCAGTGCCAGACCTGGGACCCGCCGGGACACCTTC CSARPGTRRDTF TRBJ1-2 TRBV20-1 NA once
TGTGCCAGTAGTGCTAGCGGATACGAGCAGTACTTC CASSASGYEQYF TRBJ2-7 TRBV19 TRBD2 NA
TGCAGCGTTGAAAGGCAGGTTGGGAATGAGCAGTTCTTC CSVERQVGNEQFF TRBJ2-1 TRBV29-1 NA NA
TGTGCCTGGGGGACAGGGGGCGGTTACAATGAGCAGTTCTTC CAWGTGGGYNEQFF TRBJ2-1 TRBV30 TRBD1 once
TGTGCCAGCAGCGTAGTAACTTCCTCTAACACTGAAGCTTTCTTT CASSVVTSSNTEAFF TRBJ1-1 TRBV9 NA NA
TGCGCCAGCAGCTTGGATGCGGCAGGGGAGCAGTACTTC CASSLDAAGEQYF TRBJ2-7 TRBV5-1 NA NA
TGTGCCAGCAGCTTGAGGACACATACTAACTATGGCTACACCTTC CASSLRTHTNYGYTF TRBJ1-2 TRBV5-4 NA NA
TGTGCCAGCAGTTACCAACTAAGCGGGAGTATATACGAGCAGTACTTC CASSYQLSGSIYEQYF TRBJ2-7 TRBV6-6 TRBD2 NA
TGTGCCTGGAGTGTACCCCCCTCCGCCCAGCATTTT CAWSVPPSAQHF TRBJ1-5 TRBV30 NA NA
TGTGCCAGCAGTTTAGGACAGGGGGCTAGACCCGGGGAGCTGTTTTTT CASSLGQGARPGELFF TRBJ2-2 TRBV27 TRBD1 NA
TGTGCCAGCAGCCTACTGAGTACGAAGGCGTATTTT CASSLLSTKAYF TRBJ2-3 TRBV3-1 NA NA
TGTGCCAGCAGCCGACTCGGGACTAGTGACGAGCAGTACTTC CASSRLGTSDEQYF TRBJ2-7 TRBV3-1 TRBD2 NA
TGTGCCAGCGGAGGCGCGGACCTATCCTCCTACGAGCAGTACTTC CASGGADLSSYEQYF TRBJ2-7 TRBV28 NA NA
TGTGCCAGCAGTTTAGCGTGGACGGCGGGTGGCTACACCTTC CASSLAWTAGGYTF TRBJ1-2 TRBV12-3/TRBV12-4 NA NA
TGCAGTTCCCCCAGCAGCTCTAACTATGGCTACACCTTC CSSPSSSNYGYTF TRBJ1-2 TRBV20-1 NA NA
TGTGCCAGCAGCCAAGATATTTATAGCTCCAACCCACCCCAGAATGACAGGAAAAACTATGGCTACACCTTC CASSQDIYSSNPPQNDRKNYGYTF TRBJ1-2 TRBV14 NA NA
TGCAGTGCGGGGGGGACAGGGGGCGCTGGAGGTGGGGCCAACGTCCTGACTTTC CSAGGTGGAGGGANVLTF TRBJ2-6 TRBV20-1 TRBD1 NA
TGTGCCTGGAGTTCCCGGGACAACCAGTACTTC CAWSSRDNQYF TRBJ2-5 TRBV30 NA NA
TGCAGCGCTCCCAGGGAAACAAATACGCAGTATTTT CSAPRETNTQYF TRBJ2-3 TRBV29-1 NA NA
TGTGCCAGCAGCAACGGAGGCGGAAACACCATATATTTT CASSNGGGNTIYF TRBJ1-3 TRBV9 NA NA
TGTGCCACCAGTGATTTAACTAGCGGGCATGAGCAGTTCTTC CATSDLTSGHEQFF TRBJ2-1 TRBV24-1 TRBD2 NA
TGTGCCAGCAGTTCTGGGTTCAACACCGGGGAGCTGTTTTTT CASSSGFNTGELFF TRBJ2-2 TRBV12-3/TRBV12-4 NA NA
TGTGCCACCAGTGATACGGCACCTGGACAGTCGTACTACGAGCAGTACTTC CATSDTAPGQSYYEQYF TRBJ2-7 TRBV24-1 NA NA
TGTGCCAGCAGCAAACGTCCCCTTGAGCAGTACTTC CASSKRPLEQYF TRBJ2-7 TRBV13 NA NA
TGTGCCAGCCGAACGGACACGGACTATGGCTACACCTTC CASRTDTDYGYTF TRBJ1-2 TRBV12-3/TRBV12-4 NA NA
TGTGCCGGCTATAATGAGCAGTTCTTC CAGYNEQFF TRBJ2-1 TRBV28 NA NA
TGTGCCAGTGGGACCCTGAACACCGGGGAGCTGTTTTTT CASGTLNTGELFF TRBJ2-2 TRBV2 NA NA
TGTGCCAGCAGCTCCCCGCCGGGGGGAATGTTTTTT CASSSPPGGMFF TRBJ1-4 TRBV7-9 NA once
TGCGCCAGCAGCCAAGTAACTAGCGGGAGTTTCCCAGATACGCAGTATTTT CASSQVTSGSFPDTQYF TRBJ2-3 TRBV4-1 TRBD2 NA
TGTGCCAGCAGCTTACGGGTGACCTCTGGGGCCAACGTCCTGACTTTC CASSLRVTSGANVLTF TRBJ2-6 TRBV11-2 NA once
TGTGCCAGTAGTTTGGGGACAAATCAGCCCCAGCATTTT CASSLGTNQPQHF TRBJ1-5 TRBV19 NA few
TGTGCCAGCAGCCCTCTTCTAGCGGTACAGTACTTC CASSPLLAVQYF TRBJ2-5 TRBV14 TRBD2 few